This TCR beta chain was recovered during a study of CD8+CD57+ T cells in acquired aplastic anemia. Template material for TCR beta VDJ and CDR3 profiling consisted of genomic DNA. Each CDR3 protein gets one entry after TCRdb re-called the reads with MiXCR. Seen here are some 150,000 distinct CDR3 sequences, approximately 52% observed once, and the top ten hold roughly 12%. In germline, CDR1 is SNHLY, CDR2 FYNNEI. The CDR3 has 13 amino acids. Trimming removed 4 bases from V and 7 bases from J, with 13 bases in between. Patients picked for sequencing had shown CD8+CD57+ cell expansion detected by flow cytometry.

The sequence came from a human donor with aplastic anemia. Sequenced input: sorted CD4+, CD8+, or CD8+CD57+ T cells (not recorded which) from PBMCs. This rearrangement joins TRBV2 to TRBJ1-2; D possibly corresponds to TRBD1 (6 bases). In nucleotides, the CDR3 is TGTGCCAGCAGTGGCCCAGGGGTCGGTGGCTACACCTTC. Translating it yields CASSGPGVGGYTF.